These 8 T cell receptor beta chains originate from one sample sequenced in a study of PD-1 blockade in classical Hodgkin lymphoma. TCRdb's table, derived via immunoSEQ multiplex PCR, lists solely in-frame clones and lacks some. The sample consists of some 110,000 clones, approximately 89% of them appearing once. Time point noted: cycle 4 day 1 (C4D1), after less than 7 weeks of nivolumab. Each of the patients experienced relapse following autologous stem cell transplantation, and their brentuximab vedotin exposure differed. Here the sequenced sample was peripheral blood mononuclear cells (PBMCs), taken before the fourth cycle of nivolumab. The receptors come from a human donor with classical Hodgkin lymphoma.

The chain links TRBV15 to TRBJ2-7; D is possibly TRBD1 or TRBD2 (5 bases each). The CDR3 is made up of 14 amino acids. CDR1 is LNHNV, CDR2 YYDKDF, per germline (reference sequence). Trimming shortened V by 5 bases and J by 6 bases, and 17 bases separated the two germline ends. CDR3 in amino acids: CATSQDSWGSEQYF. The CDR3, as DNA: TGTGCCACCAGCCAAGACAGTTGGGGGTCCGAGCAGTACTTC.

This clone was seen only once. The rearrangement links TRBV6-1 to TRBJ1-1; D might be TRBD1 (5 bases). The CDR3 runs 11 residues. V lost 1 base to trimming and J lost 10 bases, with 7 bases between them. Germline CDR1 is MNHNS and CDR2 is SASEGT. The chain's CDR3 is CASSEGGRAFF. Written as DNA, the CDR3 is TGTGCCAGCAGTGAAGGGGGACGAGCTTTCTTT.

V gene TRBV29-1 combines with J gene TRBJ1-1; a weak D match, TRBD1 (5 bases). This CDR3 contains 13 residues. Per germline, CDR1 SQVTM and CDR2 ANQGSEA. V was cut by 5 bases and J by 0 bases, with 10 bases left in between. CDR3 in amino acids: CSVSREMNTEAFF. In nucleotides, the CDR3 is TGCAGCGTTTCCAGGGAAATGAACACTGAAGCTTTCTTT.

The chain joins TRBV18 to TRBJ1-2; D perhaps matches TRBD1 (5 bases). CDR3 length equals 17 residues. The V and J ends lost 0 bases and 8 bases respectively, with 22 bases between them. CDR1 KGHSH and CDR2 LQKENI come from the germline V gene. The CDR3 DNA reads TGTGCCAGCTCACCACCGGTGTATCAGGGCTCCCTTAGGGGCTACACCTTC. Amino acids: CASSPPVYQGSLRGYTF.

The V gene is TRBV6-1, the J gene TRBJ1-1; D may be TRBD1 (5 bases). Deletions cut 4 bases from V and 1 base from J, with 13 bases between. The CDR3 totals 15 residues. Looked up from germline, CDR1 is MNHNS and CDR2 is SASEGT. The CDR3 coding sequence is TGTGCCAGCAGTGCCCGGGACGGGAGGAACACTGAAGCTTTCTTT. The encoded protein is CASSARDGRNTEAFF.

This clone came up once. The genes are TRBV5-6 and TRBJ2-1; D gene uncertain. CDR1 SGHDT and CDR2 YYEEEE come from the germline V gene. Trimming removed 1 base from V and 7 bases from J, with 6 bases in between. CDR3 length equals 12 residues. The CDR3 region is CASSLTVNEQFF. CDR3 DNA sequence: TGTGCCAGCAGCTTGACAGTTAATGAGCAGTTCTTC.

The chain couples TRBV12-5 to TRBJ2-2, with D possibly TRBD2 on 5 matching bases. Trimming removed 7 bases from V and 9 bases from J, with 9 bases in between. The CDR3 consists of 11 residues. Germline CDR1 and CDR2: LGHNT and FRNRAP. The CDR3 loop reads CASATGWELFF. The CDR3 bases are TGTGCTAGTGCCACGGGGTGGGAGCTGTTTTTT.

The rearrangement joins TRBV28 to TRBJ2-4; D might be TRBD2 (6 bases). Trimming cost V 7 bases and J 5 bases, with 15 bases left between them. In germline, CDR1 is MDHEN, CDR2 SYDVKM. CDR3 length: 14 residues. The CDR3 DNA reads as TGTGCCAGCACTCCTCGGGGGATTCAAAACATTCAGTACTTC. Translated, it gives CASTPRGIQNIQYF.